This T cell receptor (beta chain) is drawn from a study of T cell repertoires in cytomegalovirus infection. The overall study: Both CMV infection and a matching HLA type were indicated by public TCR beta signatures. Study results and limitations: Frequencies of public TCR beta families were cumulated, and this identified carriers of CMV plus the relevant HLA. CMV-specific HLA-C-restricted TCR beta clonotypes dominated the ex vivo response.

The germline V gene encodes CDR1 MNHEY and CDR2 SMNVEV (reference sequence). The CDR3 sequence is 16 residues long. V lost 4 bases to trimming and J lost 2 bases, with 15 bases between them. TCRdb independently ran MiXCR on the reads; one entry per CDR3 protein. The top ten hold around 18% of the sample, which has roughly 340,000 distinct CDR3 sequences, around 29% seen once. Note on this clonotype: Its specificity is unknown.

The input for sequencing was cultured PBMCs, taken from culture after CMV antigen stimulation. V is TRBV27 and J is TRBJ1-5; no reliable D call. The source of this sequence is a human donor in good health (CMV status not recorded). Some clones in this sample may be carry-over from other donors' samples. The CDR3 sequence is CASSSPAWGGNQPQHF. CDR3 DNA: TGTGCCAGCAGTTCCCCCGCCTGGGGAGGCAATCAGCCCCAGCATTTT.